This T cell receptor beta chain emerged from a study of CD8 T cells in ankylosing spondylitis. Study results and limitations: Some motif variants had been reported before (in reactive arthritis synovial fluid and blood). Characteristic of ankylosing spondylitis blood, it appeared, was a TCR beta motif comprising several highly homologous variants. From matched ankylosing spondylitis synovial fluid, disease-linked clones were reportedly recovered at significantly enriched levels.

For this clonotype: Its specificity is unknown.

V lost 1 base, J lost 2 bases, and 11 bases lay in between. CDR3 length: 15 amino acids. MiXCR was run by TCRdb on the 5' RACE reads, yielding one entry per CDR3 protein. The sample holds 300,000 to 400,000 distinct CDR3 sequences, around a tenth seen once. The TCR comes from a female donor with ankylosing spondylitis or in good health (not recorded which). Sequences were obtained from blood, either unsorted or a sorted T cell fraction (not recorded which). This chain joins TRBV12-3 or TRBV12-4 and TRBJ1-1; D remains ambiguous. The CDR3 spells CASSLGSGRNTEAFF. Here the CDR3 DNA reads TGTGCCAGCAGTTTAGGGTCCGGGCGAAACACTGAAGCTTTCTTT.